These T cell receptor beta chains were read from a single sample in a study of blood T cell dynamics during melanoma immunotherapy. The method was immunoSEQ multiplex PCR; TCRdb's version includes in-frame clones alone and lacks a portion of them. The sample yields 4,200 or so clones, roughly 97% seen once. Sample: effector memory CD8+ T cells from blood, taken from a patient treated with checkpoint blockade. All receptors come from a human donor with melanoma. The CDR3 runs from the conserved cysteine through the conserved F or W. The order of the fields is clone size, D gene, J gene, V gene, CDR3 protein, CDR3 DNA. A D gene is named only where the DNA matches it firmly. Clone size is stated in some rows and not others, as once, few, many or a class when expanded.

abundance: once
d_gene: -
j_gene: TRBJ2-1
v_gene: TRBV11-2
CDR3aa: CASSLDSVGPQQFF
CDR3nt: TGTGCCAGCAGCTTAGATTCGGTGGGACCTCAGCAGTTCTTC

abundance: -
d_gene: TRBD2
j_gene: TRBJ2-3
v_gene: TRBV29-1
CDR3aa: CSSEAGLSTDTQYF
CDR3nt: TGCAGTTCCGAAGCGGGACTGAGCACAGATACGCAGTATTTT

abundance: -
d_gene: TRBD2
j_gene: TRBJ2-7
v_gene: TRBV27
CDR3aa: CASSLSGRGNLYEQYF
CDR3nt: TGTGCCAGCAGTTTATCGGGGAGGGGAAACTTATACGAGCAGTACTTC

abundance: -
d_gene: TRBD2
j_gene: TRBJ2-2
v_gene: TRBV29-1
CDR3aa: CSVAGTSGSFDTGELFF
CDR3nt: TGCAGCGTTGCCGGGACTAGCGGGAGCTTTGACACCGGGGAGCTGTTTTTT

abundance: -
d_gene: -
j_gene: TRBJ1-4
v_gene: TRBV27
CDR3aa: CASSLRALEKLFF
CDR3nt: TGTGCCAGCAGTTTAAGGGCTCTTGAAAAACTGTTTTTT

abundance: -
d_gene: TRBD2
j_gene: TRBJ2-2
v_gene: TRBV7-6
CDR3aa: CASSLSSGVMFTGELFF
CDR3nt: TGTGCCAGCAGCTTATCTAGCGGAGTCATGTTTACCGGGGAGCTGTTTTTT

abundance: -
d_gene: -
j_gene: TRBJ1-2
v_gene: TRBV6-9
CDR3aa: CASSYGQRGYGYTF
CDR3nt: TGTGCCAGCAGTTACGGACAACGAGGGTATGGCTACACCTTC

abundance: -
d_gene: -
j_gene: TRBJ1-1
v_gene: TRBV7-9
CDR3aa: CASSTDRRNTEAFF
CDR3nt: TGTGCCAGCAGCACCGACAGGCGGAACACTGAAGCTTTCTTT

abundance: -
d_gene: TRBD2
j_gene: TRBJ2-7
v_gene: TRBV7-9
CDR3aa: CASSSTSGITYEQYF
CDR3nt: TGTGCCAGCAGCTCAACTAGCGGGATCACCTACGAGCAGTACTTC

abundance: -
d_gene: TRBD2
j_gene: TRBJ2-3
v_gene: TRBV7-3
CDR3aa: CASSSGGTDTQYF
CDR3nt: TGTGCCAGCAGCTCGGGGGGGACAGATACGCAGTATTTT

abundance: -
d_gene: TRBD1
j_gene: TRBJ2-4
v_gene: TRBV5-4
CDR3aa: CASSPKLGQGENIQYF
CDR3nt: TGTGCCAGCAGCCCCAAACTGGGGCAGGGGGAAAACATTCAGTACTTC